This TCR beta chain was captured in a study of blood T cell repertoires in COVID-19. Study context: Some COVID-19 samples were acute and others convalescent; all came from the United States, Italy and Spain. Nucleic acid was either cDNA or gDNA, and it came from T cells, B-cell-depleted T cells, or PBMCs.

Authors' processing steps: Quantification of nucleated cells was approximated via reference gene primer amplification. The assay was immunoSEQ multiplex PCR, and TCRdb's table has in-frame clones only and misses some. V and J calls plus clone size are reproduced from that table; the DNA served to infer D and trimming. The repertoire holds fewer than 300,000 clones, with 70% to 90% as singletons. The CDR3 loop spans 14 amino acids. Looked up from germline, CDR1 is MNHNY and CDR2 is SVGAGI (reference sequence). After removal of 10 bases from V and 4 bases from J, the junction contained 7 bases not matched to a gene.

Source material: peripheral blood. This receptor was identified in a woman aged 25-40 years with acute or convalescent COVID-19. The chain combines TRBV6-6 with TRBJ2-1, with TRBD1 matching 10 bases. The CDR3 protein is CAIRQGAAYNEQFF. In nucleotides, the CDR3 is TGTGCCATCCGACAGGGGGCGGCGTACAATGAGCAGTTCTTC.